Each of the 26 T cell receptor beta chains below was sequenced from the same sample in a study of T cells in Graves' hyperthyroidism and ophthalmopathy. Amplified TCR beta CDR3 regions came from RNA transcripts. RT-PCR in the first round (using the HTBI primer set) targeted the TCR CDR3. Each CDR3 protein is one row after TCRdb ran MiXCR on the multiplex PCR reads. The profile covers fewer than 400,000 distinct CDR3 sequences, with around 16% appearing a single time and around 33% taken by the ten largest. Source material: blood. The source of these receptors is a young man with Graves' hyperthyroidism.

This clonotype appeared many times. The chain recombines TRBV2 with TRBJ1-1; the D gene is possibly TRBD1 (5 bases). The germline V and J ends were trimmed by 10 bases and 2 bases, with 14 bases remaining between them. This CDR3 region has 13 residues. The germline CDR1 and CDR2 sequences are SNHLY and FYNNEI. DNA of the CDR3: TGTGCCACCAAAAGACAGTTCAACACTGAAGCTTTCTTT. Translation: CATKRQFNTEAFF. The full variable domain, its missing parts supplied by reference TRBV2 and TRBJ1-1, is EPEVTQTPSHQVTQMGQEVILRCVPISNHLYFYWYRQILGQKVEFLVSFYNNEISEKSEIFDDQFSVERPDGSNFTLKIRSTKLEDSAMYFCATKRQFNTEAFFGQGTRLTVV.

This clonotype was recorded many times. The chain combines TRBV30 with TRBJ2-1; 8 positions match TRBD2. Per germline, CDR1 GTSNPN and CDR2 SVGIG (reference sequence). Trimming at V came to 3 bases and at J to 7 bases, leaving 5 bases not matched to a gene. This CDR3 comprises 13 residues. The CDR3 DNA reads as TGTGCCTGGAGGCCAGGCGGGGGGAATGAGCAGTTCTTC. This encodes CAWRPGGGNEQFF.

The J gene is TRBJ2-7, the V gene TRBV7-2; D gene unclear. V shed 5 bases and J shed 4 bases, with 24 bases lying between them. The CDR3 is 17 residues long. The germline V gene has CDR1 SGHTA and CDR2 FQGNSA. CDR3 nucleotides: TGTGCCAGCAGCCATCCCCCTCTAACAGCGAATGCGTACGAGCAGTACTTC. Residues: CASSHPPLTANAYEQYF.

The chain couples TRBV20-1 to TRBJ2-7; D could derive from TRBD1 or TRBD2 (5 bases each). CDR3 size: 13 residues. CDR1 and CDR2 (germline): DFQATT, SNEGSKA (reference sequence). Trimming took off 1 base at V and 6 bases at J, with 13 bases between the two ends. The CDR3 DNA sequence: TGCAGTGCTAGAGGCCCGGGGACGGGCGAGCAGTACTTC. This codes for CSARGPGTGEQYF.

The table lists this clonotype with a few counts. This rearrangement joins TRBV30 to TRBJ2-7; 9 bases agree with TRBD1. V lost 5 bases and J lost 2; bases outside the gene matches: 4. The CDR3 totals 13 residues. Germline V CDR1 and CDR2: GTSNPN, SVGIG (reference sequence). CDR3 region: CAWGQGITYEQYF. The CDR3 DNA reads as TGTGCCTGGGGACAGGGGATCACCTACGAGCAGTACTTC.

This clonotype was seen only a few times. The J gene is TRBJ2-5, the V gene TRBV5-5; D not resolved. CDR1 and CDR2 from the germline V gene are SGHKS and YYEKEE (reference sequence). The CDR3 is made up of 14 amino acids. The V end was cut by 1 base, the J end by 7 bases, with 14 bases between. The CDR3 is CASSLQQSGWTQYF. The CDR3 nucleotides are TGTGCCAGCAGCTTGCAACAGTCCGGTTGGACCCAGTACTTC.

This clonotype was counted ten times or more. The CDR3 here is CASSPPVRTEAFF. Written as DNA, the CDR3 is TGTGCCAGCTCACCGCCGGTACGCACTGAAGCTTTCTTT. This chain links TRBV18 with TRBJ1-1; D ambiguous. Trimming shortened V by 3 bases and J by 4 bases, and 9 bases separated the two germline ends. The germline V gene encodes CDR1 KGHSH and CDR2 LQKENI. The CDR3 covers 13 residues.

The J gene is TRBJ2-2, the V gene TRBV9; the D gene is possibly TRBD1 (6 bases). With 0 bases removed from V and 4 bases from J, the gap between germline ends came to 13 bases. Germline-derived CDR1 and CDR2 are SGDLS and YYNGEE. The CDR3 totals 16 residues. In nucleotides, the CDR3 is TGTGCCAGCAGCGTAGACGGGACACTTATCACCGGGGAGCTGTTTTTT. It yields the protein CASSVDGTLITGELFF.

This clonotype was seen repeatedly, ten times or more. The gene calls are TRBV7-3 and TRBJ2-1; 7 nucleotides align to TRBD2. V was pared by 5 bases and J by 2 bases, with 6 bases of the junction left unmatched. The CDR3 consists of 15 residues. CDR1 and CDR2 from the germline V gene are SGHTA and FQGTGA. CDR3 in amino acids: CASSPTSVTYNEQFF. The CDR3 nucleotides are TGTGCCAGCAGCCCTACTAGCGTTACCTACAATGAGCAGTTCTTC.

Ten or more counts support this clonotype. This rearrangement joins TRBV28 to TRBJ1-2; TRBD1 agrees at 8 bases. The junction had 10 bases not matched to a gene; V was cut back by 5 bases and J by 8 bases. In germline, CDR1 is MDHEN, CDR2 SYDVKM. The CDR3 is 14 amino acids. The CDR3 loop is CASSVPGQAFGYTF. The DNA for the CDR3 is TGTGCCAGCAGTGTTCCGGGACAGGCATTCGGCTACACCTTC.

This clonotype occurred many times. CDR3 nucleotides: TGTGCCAGCAGTTTAGGCGGGAACACCTACGAGCAGTACTTC. Amino acids: CASSLGGNTYEQYF. The chain employs TRBV27 and TRBJ2-7, with D tentatively TRBD2 (6 bases). The CDR3 sequence is 14 residues long. Germline V gives CDR1 MNHEY, CDR2 SMNVEV (reference sequence). The V end lost 2 bases, the J end lost 2 bases, and 10 bases lay between the germline ends.

This clonotype was recorded many times. The rearrangement uses TRBV3-1 and TRBJ2-7, with D perhaps matching TRBD1 or TRBD2 (5 bases each). Trimming left V 1 base short and J 2 bases short, with 12 bases between. There are 15 residues in the CDR3. CDR1 is LGHDT and CDR2 is YNNKEL in the germline V gene (reference sequence). CDR3 in amino acids: CASSQGTPGPYEQYF. Written as DNA, the CDR3 is TGTGCCAGCAGCCAAGGAACCCCGGGGCCCTACGAGCAGTACTTC.

This clonotype has only a few counts. The chain has TRBV15 and TRBJ2-2; D gene ambiguous. Germline CDR1 and CDR2: LNHNV and YYDKDF (reference sequence). Trimming removed 5 bases from V and 6 bases from J, with 10 bases in between. The CDR3 totals 13 residues. The CDR3 sequence is CATSRRRAGELFF. DNA of the CDR3: TGTGCCACCAGCCGACGGAGAGCCGGGGAGCTGTTTTTT.

This chain connects TRBV4-2 to TRBJ1-2; D may be TRBD1 (6 bases). The CDR3 totals 15 residues. From germline, CDR1 is LGHNA and CDR2 YNFKEQ. V lost 3 bases and J lost 4, with 15 bases in between. CDR3 sequence: CASSQTGRRIYGYTF. The CDR3 bases are TGTGCCAGCAGCCAGACAGGAAGGCGAATCTATGGCTACACCTTC.

The J gene is TRBJ1-3, the V gene TRBV7-9; TRBD1 might be the D (5 bases). This CDR3 spans 12 amino acids. The ends were cut back, 5 bases at V and 8 bases at J, with 10 bases in the middle. Germline V gene lookup returns CDR1 SEHNR and CDR2 FQNEAQ (reference sequence). The DNA of the CDR3 is TGTGCCAGCAGCCCAGAGGGGTACACCATATATTTT. It yields the protein CASSPEGYTIYF.

This clonotype was observed many times. The rearrangement joins TRBV9 to TRBJ2-7, with D possibly matching TRBD2 (6 bases). Germline CDR1 SGDLS, CDR2 YYNGEE. This CDR3 is 16 amino acids long. Deletions cut 0 bases from V and 0 bases from J, with 13 bases between. In DNA form, the CDR3 reads TGTGCCAGCAGCGTAGGGTTGGAGGGGAGCTCCTACGAGCAGTACTTC. Encoded protein: CASSVGLEGSSYEQYF.

The rearrangement uses TRBV7-3 and TRBJ1-4; no definite D call. In germline, CDR1 is SGHTA, CDR2 FQGTGA. The CDR3 sequence is 13 residues long. The ends were cut back, 5 bases at V and 7 bases at J, with 11 bases in the middle. CDR3 loop: CASSPGSGEKLFF. The CDR3 DNA is TGTGCCAGCAGCCCGGGCTCGGGTGAAAAACTGTTTTTT.

On this clonotype itself: A much larger clone differs from this one at a single base, so this may be a read error. This chain joins TRBV20-1 and TRBJ2-1; 13 bases are shared with TRBD2. Per the germline V gene, CDR1 is DFQATT and CDR2 is SNEGSKA (reference sequence). The J segment lost 7 bases and the V segment lost 7 bases, leaving 10 bases of the junction unmatched. The CDR3 has 15 residues. The CDR3 DNA sequence: TGCAGTGTACCGACCACTAGCGGGAGGGCGAATGAGCAGTTCTTC. The encoded protein is CSVPTTSGRANEQFF.

This clonotype was seen at least ten times. The J gene is TRBJ1-1, the V gene TRBV2; a weak D match, TRBD1 (5 bases). This CDR3 region has 15 residues. Germline CDR1 and CDR2: SNHLY and FYNNEI. Between the trimmed V and J ends, which lost 2 bases and 4 bases, there was a span of 14 bases. For the CDR3, the DNA is TGTGCCAGCAGTGAACTAGGGCAGGGAGCCACTGAAGCTTTCTTT. This sequence encodes CASSELGQGATEAFF.

The table lists this clonotype with a few counts. The chain uses TRBV5-6 and TRBJ2-1, with 7 bases identical to TRBD1. Germline V lookup: CDR1 SGHDT, CDR2 YYEEEE. This CDR3 is built from 16 residues. J gave up 4 bases and V 3 bases, and 10 bases lay outside the gene matches. The chain's CDR3 is CASSWTGQASYNEQFF. The CDR3 nucleotides read TGTGCCAGCAGCTGGACCGGACAGGCATCTTACAATGAGCAGTTCTTC.

The count of this clonotype is one. Germline and junction disagree at one end, which may indicate a read error. The CDR3 nucleotides are TGTGCCAGCTCACCATCTTTGGCGGGAGGGTTATCCTACAATGATCAGTTCTTC. Its translation: CASSPSLAGGLSYNDQFF. V and J are TRBV18 and TRBJ2-1, with TRBD2 matching over 9 bases. The CDR3 sequence is 18 residues long. Germline loops: CDR1 KGHSH, CDR2 LQKENI. The whole variable domain, remainder taken from reference TRBV18 and TRBJ2-1, is NAGVMQNPRHLVRRRGQEARLRCSPMKGHSHVYWYRQLPEEGLKFMVYLQKENIIDESGMPKERFSAEFPKEGPSILRIQQVVRGDSAAYFCASSPSLAGGLSYNDQFFGPGTRLTVL.

This clonotype has more than one count but fewer than ten. The rearrangement joins TRBV6-1 to TRBJ2-1; TRBD2 aligns across 7 bases. The CDR3 runs 15 residues. J lost 9 bases, V lost 4 bases, and 12 bases had no gene match. Germline V gene sequence: CDR1 MNHNS, CDR2 SASEGT. In DNA form, the CDR3 reads TGTGCCAGCAGTGGGATGGCCGGCGGGAGTGGTGAGCAGTTCTTC. Encoded protein: CASSGMAGGSGEQFF.

This chain connects TRBV19 to TRBJ2-1; maybe TRBD2 (6 bases). Germline V lookup: CDR1 LNHDA, CDR2 SQIVND (reference sequence). The CDR3 covers 16 residues. V shed 5 bases and J shed 4 bases, with 18 bases lying between them. CDR3 residues: CASSWIAGSMYNEQFF. The CDR3, as DNA: TGTGCCAGTAGTTGGATCGCGGGGAGTATGTACAATGAGCAGTTCTTC. Looking up the rest from reference TRBV19 and TRBJ2-1 gives the full variable domain: DGGITQSPKYLFRKEGQNVTLSCEQNLNHDAMYWYRQDPGQGLRLIYYSQIVNDFQKGDIAEGYSVSREKKESFPLTVTSAQKNPTAFYLCASSWIAGSMYNEQFFGPGTRLTVL.

The rearrangement uses TRBV5-1 and TRBJ1-5, with D maybe TRBD1 (6 bases). The CDR3 spans 15 residues. V gave up 4 bases and J gave up 2 bases, with 13 bases separating them. In germline, CDR1 is SGHRS, CDR2 YFSETQ. CDR3 loop: CASSPTPGGNQPQHF. The CDR3 DNA reads as TGCGCCAGCAGCCCAACCCCAGGGGGCAATCAGCCCCAGCATTTT.

This clonotype was detected ten times or more. An end of the junction differs from the germline gene, which may be a read error. This chain joins TRBV5-1 and TRBJ2-5; D call uncertain. Germline-derived CDR1 and CDR2 are SGHRS and YFSETQ. The CDR3 is made up of 13 amino acids. The CDR3 DNA reads as TGTGCCAGCAGCTTAGGCACAGAAGAGACCCAGTACTTC. Translation: CASSLGTEETQYF.

J is TRBJ2-7 and V is TRBV7-9, with D hard to call. Germline values: CDR1 SEHNR, CDR2 FQNEAQ (reference sequence). Trimming stripped 6 bases from V and 3 bases from J, with 12 bases between. The CDR3 sequence is 13 residues long. CDR3 nucleotide sequence: TGTGCCAGCAGATTCTCGGCCGACTACGAGCAGTACTTC. This sequence encodes CASRFSADYEQYF. Full variable domain (outside the CDR3, taken from reference TRBV7-9 and TRBJ2-7): DTGVSQNPRHKITKRGQNVTFRCDPISEHNRLYWYRQTLGQGPEFLTYFQNEAQLEKSRLLSDRFSAERPKGSFSTLEIQRTEQGDSAMYLCASRFSADYEQYFGPGTRLTVT.